The rows below give T cell receptor beta chains drawn from one sample of a study of blood T cell repertoires in COVID-19. Profiling relied on immunoSEQ multiplex PCR, and the TCRdb table lists in-frame clones only, not all of them. The sample records 200,000 to 250,000 clones, approximately 90% being singletons. Sequenced: PBMCs or T cells enriched from blood (not recorded which). Source of these receptors: a man aged 25 to 45 who had recovered from COVID-19. Both conserved end residues are part of each CDR3. The D gene is left open where the match is weak. Only some rows state a clone size, as once, few, many or a class for expanded clones.

>NA|NA|TRBV5-6|13|TRBJ2-3
CASTVLVEDTQYF
TGTGCCAGCACCGTACTAGTGGAGGATACGCAGTATTTT
>NA|NA|TRBV29-1|11|TRBJ1-1
CSVELAAEAFF
TGCAGCGTTGAATTGGCAGCTGAAGCTTTCTTT
>TRBD2|NA|TRBV6-5|15|TRBJ2-2
CASSYGGLHTGELFF
TGTGCCAGCAGTTACGGGGGACTACACACCGGGGAGCTGTTTTTT
>NA|once|TRBV19|15|TRBJ2-7
CASKDGASDSYEQYF
TGTGCCAGTAAGGACGGAGCTAGCGACTCCTACGAGCAGTACTTC
>NA|NA|TRBV15|18|TRBJ1-1
CATSRDPPMMQVFAEAFF
TGTGCCACCAGCAGAGATCCTCCCATGATGCAGGTTTTCGCTGAAGCTTTCTTT
>TRBD1|NA|TRBV19|14|TRBJ1-5
CASSTTGGYQPQHF
TGTGCCAGTAGTACGACAGGGGGATATCAGCCCCAGCATTTT
>TRBD1|NA|TRBV5-1|15|TRBJ2-5
CASSSTGAPQETQYF
TGCGCCAGCAGCTCCACAGGGGCACCTCAAGAGACCCAGTACTTC
>TRBD1|NA|TRBV30|14|TRBJ1-5
CACQTGGNNQPQHF
TGTGCCTGCCAGACAGGGGGTAACAATCAGCCCCAGCATTTT
>TRBD2|NA|TRBV4-1|18|TRBJ2-7
CASSQGGSGRGGPYEQYF
TGCGCCAGCAGCCAAGGGGGTAGCGGGAGAGGGGGCCCCTACGAGCAGTACTTC
>NA|NA|TRBV12-3/TRBV12-4|13|TRBJ2-7
CASSIIALGEQYF
TGTGCCAGCAGCATAATAGCGCTAGGGGAGCAGTACTTC
>TRBD1|NA|TRBV5-1|16|TRBJ2-3
CASSRVDRSTTDTQYF
TGCGCCAGCAGCCGGGTGGACAGGTCAACCACAGATACGCAGTATTTT
>TRBD2|NA|TRBV19|15|TRBJ2-3
CASTAVAGGTDTQYF
TGTGCCAGTACTGCCGTAGCGGGGGGCACAGATACGCAGTATTTT
>TRBD2|NA|TRBV11-2|17|TRBJ2-3
CASSLLAGGFITDTQYF
TGTGCCAGCAGCTTGCTAGCGGGGGGCTTTATCACAGATACGCAGTATTTT
>TRBD2|NA|TRBV7-6|16|TRBJ2-1
CASSPLREGSHNEQFF
TGTGCCAGCAGCCCGCTGCGGGAGGGTTCGCACAATGAGCAGTTCTTC
>TRBD1|NA|TRBV4-1|16|TRBJ1-1
CASSHGGTATAREAFF
TGCGCCAGCAGCCACGGAGGGACAGCGACCGCGAGAGAAGCTTTCTTT
>TRBD1|NA|TRBV18|15|TRBJ2-3
CASSPVQGAGDTQYF
TGTGCCAGCTCACCAGTACAGGGGGCTGGAGATACGCAGTATTTT
>TRBD2|NA|TRBV10-1|15|TRBJ2-1
CASSELAGGRWEQFF
TGCGCCAGCAGTGAGCTAGCGGGAGGACGCTGGGAGCAGTTCTTC
>TRBD2|NA|TRBV7-2|15|TRBJ2-7
CASSLDSGDYYEQYF
TGTGCCAGCAGCTTGGATAGCGGGGACTACTACGAGCAGTACTTC
>NA|NA|TRBV6-1|15|TRBJ1-1
CASSEARGRNTEAFF
TGTGCCAGCAGTGAAGCAAGGGGTAGGAACACTGAAGCTTTCTTT
>TRBD2|NA|TRBV9|16|TRBJ2-3
CASSLSSGGSTDTQYF
TGTGCCAGCAGCTTATCTAGCGGGGGGTCCACAGATACGCAGTATTTT
>TRBD2|NA|TRBV29-1|15|TRBJ2-1
CSVGLGLAGALEQFF
TGCAGCGTTGGGCTGGGACTAGCGGGGGCCCTTGAGCAGTTCTTC
>NA|NA|TRBV18|13|TRBJ2-5
CASSPGQQETQYF
TGTGCCAGCTCACCGGGGCAGCAAGAGACCCAGTACTTC
>NA|NA|TRBV27|16|TRBJ2-1
CASSKPGNPLNNEQFF
TGTGCCAGCAGCAAACCCGGGAACCCCCTTAACAATGAGCAGTTCTTC
>NA|once|TRBV30|13|TRBJ1-5
CARSQGNNQPQHF
TGTGCCCGATCCCAGGGGAATAATCAGCCCCAGCATTTT
>TRBD2|few|TRBV30|19|TRBJ2-1
CAWKRDWGRPGLADNEQFF
TGTGCCTGGAAACGCGACTGGGGCCGCCCGGGACTAGCGGACAATGAGCAGTTCTTC
>NA|NA|TRBV5-1|16|TRBJ1-2
CASSLAKDEANYGYTF
TGCGCCAGCAGCTTGGCCAAAGATGAGGCTAACTATGGCTACACCTTC
>NA|NA|TRBV27|16|TRBJ2-7
CASSPSGRVFGYEQYF
TGTGCCAGCAGTCCCAGTGGCCGGGTCTTCGGCTACGAGCAGTACTTC
>TRBD1|NA|TRBV5-1|14|TRBJ1-1
CASSPEGANTEAFF
TGCGCCAGCAGCCCAGAGGGGGCCAACACTGAAGCTTTCTTT
>TRBD2|few|TRBV7-9|13|TRBJ2-1
CASEPRREAEQFF
TGTGCCAGCGAACCGCGGCGGGAGGCGGAGCAGTTCTTC
>TRBD1|NA|TRBV7-2|19|TRBJ1-3
CASSLPGQGSYNTGNTIYF
TGTGCCAGCAGCCTTCCGGGACAGGGTTCGTATAACACTGGAAACACCATATATTTT
>NA|NA|TRBV3-1/TRBV3-2|16|TRBJ1-3
CASSQPPGDSGNTIYF
TGTGCCAGCAGCCAGCCCCCAGGGGACTCTGGAAACACCATATATTTT
>NA|NA|TRBV18|15|TRBJ1-1
CASSPPAGVFTEAFF
TGTGCCAGCTCACCACCCGCAGGGGTATTCACTGAAGCTTTCTTT
>NA|NA|TRBV6-2/TRBV6-3|14|TRBJ1-2
CASSIQGDSYGYTF
TGTGCCAGCAGTATACAGGGTGATAGCTATGGCTACACCTTC
>TRBD2|once|TRBV19|15|TRBJ2-1
CASSDSGGYYNEQFF
TGTGCCAGTAGTGATAGCGGGGGATACTACAATGAGCAGTTCTTC
>NA|NA|TRBV2|12|TRBJ2-3
CASTTSTDTQYF
TGTGCCAGCACGACTAGCACAGATACGCAGTATTTT
>TRBD1|NA|TRBV28|13|TRBJ1-2
CASRGDRGYGYTF
TGTGCCAGCAGGGGGGACAGGGGATATGGCTACACCTTC
>NA|NA|TRBV9|14|TRBJ1-6
CASSATDRNSPLHF
TGTGCCAGCAGCGCCACGGACAGAAATTCACCCCTCCACTTT
>TRBD2|few|TRBV3-1/TRBV3-2|15|TRBJ2-7
CASSPTSGRRYEQYF
TGTGCCAGCAGCCCCACTAGCGGTAGACGGTACGAGCAGTACTTC
>TRBD1|NA|TRBV18|18|TRBJ1-5
CASSAGTGGSGSNQPQHF
TGTGCCAGCTCGGCCGGGACAGGGGGCTCGGGGAGCAATCAGCCCCAGCATTTT
>NA|once|TRBV18|16|TRBJ1-5
CASSAQASGSNQPQHF
TGTGCCAGCTCGGCTCAGGCAAGTGGTTCCAATCAGCCCCAGCATTTT
>NA|NA|TRBV9|14|TRBJ2-7
CASSVAGGVYEQYF
TGTGCCAGCAGCGTAGCGGGGGGCGTTTACGAGCAGTACTTC
>TRBD2|once|TRBV5-1|15|TRBJ2-1
CASSFTTGLVVEQFF
TGCGCCAGCAGCTTTACGACGGGACTAGTGGTTGAGCAGTTCTTC
>TRBD2|NA|TRBV28|17|TRBJ2-6
CASSVGLAVSGANVLTF
TGTGCCAGCAGTGTGGGGCTAGCGGTCTCTGGGGCCAACGTCCTGACTTTC
>NA|once|TRBV14|14|TRBJ1-2
CASSPGLTEYGYTF
TGTGCCAGCAGCCCGGGACTTACTGAGTATGGCTACACCTTC
>NA|NA|TRBV7-2|12|TRBJ2-7
CAVGLLPYEQYF
TGTGCCGTGGGACTTTTGCCCTACGAGCAGTACTTC
>NA|NA|TRBV29-1|14|TRBJ2-2
CSVDGGMNTGELFF
TGCAGCGTTGATGGCGGCATGAACACCGGGGAGCTGTTTTTT
>NA|NA|TRBV12-3/TRBV12-4|13|TRBJ1-2
CASSVDKNYGYTF
TGTGCCAGCAGTGTGGACAAGAACTATGGCTACACCTTC
>NA|NA|TRBV13|14|TRBJ2-7
CASRKGGNPYEQYF
TGTGCCAGCAGGAAGGGCGGGAATCCCTACGAGCAGTACTTC
>NA|few|TRBV6-1|20|TRBJ2-7
CASSEEGRYLAKRSSYEQYF
TGTGCCAGCAGTGAAGAAGGGAGATATTTAGCGAAGCGTTCCTCCTACGAGCAGTACTTC
>NA|NA|TRBV4-1|14|TRBJ1-2
CASSRIRQDNGYTF
TGCGCCAGCAGCCGAATTAGGCAGGATAATGGCTACACCTTC